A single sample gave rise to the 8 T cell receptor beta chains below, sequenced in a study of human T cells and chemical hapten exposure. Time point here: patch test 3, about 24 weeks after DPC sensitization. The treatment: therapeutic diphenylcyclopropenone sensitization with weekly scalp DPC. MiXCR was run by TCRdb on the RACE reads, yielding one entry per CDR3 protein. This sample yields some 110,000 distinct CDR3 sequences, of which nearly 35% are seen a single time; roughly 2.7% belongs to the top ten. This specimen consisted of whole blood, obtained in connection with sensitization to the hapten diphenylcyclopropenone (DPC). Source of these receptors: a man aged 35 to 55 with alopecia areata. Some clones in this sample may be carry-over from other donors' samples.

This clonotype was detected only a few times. CDR3 protein: CSARPRLNTEAFF. The CDR3 coding sequence is TGCAGTGCTAGACCCAGGTTGAACACTGAAGCTTTCTTT. V and J are TRBV20-1 and TRBJ1-1; no definite D call. The CDR3 is made up of 13 amino acids. In germline, CDR1 is DFQATT, CDR2 SNEGSKA (reference sequence). The V gene lost 2 bases and the J gene lost 0 bases, with 7 bases spanning the gap.

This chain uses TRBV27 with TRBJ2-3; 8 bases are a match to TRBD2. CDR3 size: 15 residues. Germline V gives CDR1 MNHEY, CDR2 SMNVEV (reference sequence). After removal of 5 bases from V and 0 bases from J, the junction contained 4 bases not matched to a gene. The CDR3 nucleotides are TGTGCCAGCAGTGTAGCGGGAATTAGCACAGATACGCAGTATTTT. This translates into CASSVAGISTDTQYF.

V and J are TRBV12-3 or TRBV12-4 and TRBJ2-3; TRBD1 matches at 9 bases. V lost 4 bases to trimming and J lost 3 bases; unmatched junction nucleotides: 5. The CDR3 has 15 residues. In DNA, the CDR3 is TGTGCCAGCAGTTCAAACAGGGGGCGGACAGATACGCAGTATTTT. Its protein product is CASSSNRGRTDTQYF.

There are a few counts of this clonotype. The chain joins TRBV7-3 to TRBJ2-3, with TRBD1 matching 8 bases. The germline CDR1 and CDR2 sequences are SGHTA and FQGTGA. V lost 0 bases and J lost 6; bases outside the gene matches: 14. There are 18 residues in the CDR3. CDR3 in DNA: TGTGCCAGCAGCTTAACTGGCACAGGGGGGTCAACGAGGGATACGCAGTATTTT. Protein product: CASSLTGTGGSTRDTQYF. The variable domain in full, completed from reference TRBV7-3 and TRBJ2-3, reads GAGVSQTPSNKVTEKGKYVELRCDPISGHTALYWYRQSLGQGPEFLIYFQGTGAADDSGLPNDRFFAVRPEGSVSTLKIQRTERGDSAVYLCASSLTGTGGSTRDTQYFGPGTRLTVL.

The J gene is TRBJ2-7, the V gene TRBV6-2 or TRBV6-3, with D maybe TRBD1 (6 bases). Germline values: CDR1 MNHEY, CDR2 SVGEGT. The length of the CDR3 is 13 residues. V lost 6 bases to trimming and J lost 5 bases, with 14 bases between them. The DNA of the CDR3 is TGTGCCAGCAGGGACCCAGGGGTAGACGAGCAGTACTTC. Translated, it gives CASRDPGVDEQYF.

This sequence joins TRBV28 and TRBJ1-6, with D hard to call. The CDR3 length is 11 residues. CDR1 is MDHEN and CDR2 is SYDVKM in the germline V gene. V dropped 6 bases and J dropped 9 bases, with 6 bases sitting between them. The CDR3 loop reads CASSSISPLHF. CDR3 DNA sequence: TGTGCCAGCAGCTCTATTTCACCCCTCCACTTT.

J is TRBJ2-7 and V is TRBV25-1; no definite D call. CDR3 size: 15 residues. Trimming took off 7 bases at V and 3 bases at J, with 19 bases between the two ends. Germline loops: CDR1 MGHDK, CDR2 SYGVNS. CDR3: CASNPYRSGIYEQYV. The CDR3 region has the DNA TGTGCCAGCAACCCTTACCGGAGTGGGATCTACGAGCAGTACGTC.

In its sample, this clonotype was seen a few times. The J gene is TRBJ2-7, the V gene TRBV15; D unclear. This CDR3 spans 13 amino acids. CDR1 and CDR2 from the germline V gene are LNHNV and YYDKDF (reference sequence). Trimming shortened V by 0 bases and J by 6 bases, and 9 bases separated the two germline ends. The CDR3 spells CATSRDLEGEQYV. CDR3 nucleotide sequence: TGTGCCACCAGCAGAGATTTGGAAGGCGAGCAGTACGTC.